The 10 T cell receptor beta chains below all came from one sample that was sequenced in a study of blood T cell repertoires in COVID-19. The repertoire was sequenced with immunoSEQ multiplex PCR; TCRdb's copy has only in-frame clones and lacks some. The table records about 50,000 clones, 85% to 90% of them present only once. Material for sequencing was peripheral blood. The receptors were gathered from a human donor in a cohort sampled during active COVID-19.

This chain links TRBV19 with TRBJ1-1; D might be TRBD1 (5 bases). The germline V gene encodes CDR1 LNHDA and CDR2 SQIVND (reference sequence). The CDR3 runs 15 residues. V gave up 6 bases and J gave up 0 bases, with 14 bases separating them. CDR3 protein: CASSKTSGLNTEAFF. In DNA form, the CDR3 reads TGTGCCAGTAGCAAAACCTCAGGGTTGAACACTGAAGCTTTCTTT.

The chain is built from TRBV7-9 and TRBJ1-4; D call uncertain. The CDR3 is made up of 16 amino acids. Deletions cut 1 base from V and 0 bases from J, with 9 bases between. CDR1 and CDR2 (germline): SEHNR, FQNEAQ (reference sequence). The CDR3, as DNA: TGTGCCAGCAGCTTAGTCTACGCGGCAACTAATGAAAAACTGTTTTTT. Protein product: CASSLVYAATNEKLFF.

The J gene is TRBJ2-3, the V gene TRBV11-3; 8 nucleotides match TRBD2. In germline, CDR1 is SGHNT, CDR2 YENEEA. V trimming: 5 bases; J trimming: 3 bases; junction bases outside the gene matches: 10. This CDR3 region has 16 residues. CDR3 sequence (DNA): TGTGCCAGCAGCCCCCCGAGCGGGAGAGGGACAGATACGCAGTATTTT. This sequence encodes CASSPPSGRGTDTQYF.

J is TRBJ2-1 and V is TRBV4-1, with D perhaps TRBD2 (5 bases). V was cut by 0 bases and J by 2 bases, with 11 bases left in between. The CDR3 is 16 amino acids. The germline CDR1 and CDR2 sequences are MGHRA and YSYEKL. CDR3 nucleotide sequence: TGCGCCAGCAGCCAAGATCGGGCGGGTCCCTACAATGAGCAGTTCTTC. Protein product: CASSQDRAGPYNEQFF.

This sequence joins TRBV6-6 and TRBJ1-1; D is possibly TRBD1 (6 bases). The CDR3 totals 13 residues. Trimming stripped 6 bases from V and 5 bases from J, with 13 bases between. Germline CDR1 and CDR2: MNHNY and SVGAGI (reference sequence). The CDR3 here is CASSDKGGTEAFF. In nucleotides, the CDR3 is TGTGCCAGCAGCGACAAGGGGGGGACTGAAGCTTTCTTT.

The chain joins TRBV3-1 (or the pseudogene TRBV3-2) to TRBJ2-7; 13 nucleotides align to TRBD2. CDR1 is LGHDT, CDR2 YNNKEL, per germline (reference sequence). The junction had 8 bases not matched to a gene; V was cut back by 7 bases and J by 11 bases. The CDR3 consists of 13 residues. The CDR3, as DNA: TGTGCCAGCACATCAACTAGCGGGGGGGCCGAGTACTTC. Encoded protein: CASTSTSGGAEYF.

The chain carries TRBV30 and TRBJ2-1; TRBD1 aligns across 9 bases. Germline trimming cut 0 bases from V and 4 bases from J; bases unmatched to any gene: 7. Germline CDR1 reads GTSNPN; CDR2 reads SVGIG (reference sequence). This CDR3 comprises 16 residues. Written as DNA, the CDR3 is TGTGCCTGGAGTGTTCAGACAGGGGGGTGGTACAATGAGCAGTTCTTC. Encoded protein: CAWSVQTGGWYNEQFF.

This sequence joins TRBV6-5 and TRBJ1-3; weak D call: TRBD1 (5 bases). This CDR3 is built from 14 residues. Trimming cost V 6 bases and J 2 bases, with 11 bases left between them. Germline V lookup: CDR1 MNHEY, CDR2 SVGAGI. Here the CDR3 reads CASRFDSTGNTIYF. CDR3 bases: TGTGCCAGCAGATTTGACAGTACTGGAAACACCATATATTTT.

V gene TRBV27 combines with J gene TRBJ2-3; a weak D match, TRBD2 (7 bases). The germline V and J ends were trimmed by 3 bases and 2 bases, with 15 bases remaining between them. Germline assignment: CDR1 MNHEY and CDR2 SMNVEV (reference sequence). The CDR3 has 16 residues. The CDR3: CASSFGGGGPTDTQYF. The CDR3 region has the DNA TGTGCCAGCAGTTTTGGCGGCGGGGGCCCCACAGATACGCAGTATTTT.

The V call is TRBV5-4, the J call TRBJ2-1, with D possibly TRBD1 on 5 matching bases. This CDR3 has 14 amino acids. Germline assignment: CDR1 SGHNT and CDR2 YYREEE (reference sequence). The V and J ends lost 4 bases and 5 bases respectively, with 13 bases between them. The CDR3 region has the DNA TGTGCCAGCAGCCTTGACAGAGGCAACAATGAGCAGTTCTTC. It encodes CASSLDRGNNEQFF.